Below are 25 T cell receptor beta chains sequenced from a single sample in a study of OX40 agonist ivuxolimab in advanced cancers. TCRdb keeps only in-frame clones here, not all; method: immunoSEQ multiplex PCR. The sample has approximately 60,000 clones, 93% seen once. The input for sequencing was CD4+ or CD8+ T cells sorted from blood, taken in a trial of the OX40 agonist ivuxolimab. The receptor set was obtained from an adult with an advanced solid tumor such as melanoma, head and neck, liver or kidney cancer.

The sample holds a few counts of this clone. The chain combines TRBV15 with TRBJ2-2, with 9 bases lining up with TRBD2. This CDR3 contains 17 residues. The V segment lost 3 bases and the J segment 0 bases; nucleotides outside the gene matches: 5. CDR1 LNHNV and CDR2 YYDKDF come from the germline V gene (reference sequence). CDR3 in DNA: TGTGCCACCAGCAGTCCTAGGACTAGCGCGAACACCGGGGAGCTGTTTTTT. Residues: CATSSPRTSANTGELFF.

The chain carries TRBV4-2 and TRBJ1-1; maybe TRBD1 (5 bases). V gave up 1 base and J gave up 11 bases, with 11 bases separating them. The CDR3 covers 12 residues. Germline CDR1 is LGHNA and CDR2 is YNFKEQ. This CDR3 reads CASSQGGPYAFF. CDR3 nucleotides: TGTGCCAGCAGCCAAGGGGGCCCTTACGCTTTCTTT.

This chain's CDR3 is CASSPLGGANTGELFF. In DNA form, the CDR3 reads TGTGCCAGCAGCCCCTTGGGGGGGGCTAACACCGGGGAGCTGTTTTTT. The chain combines TRBV13 with TRBJ2-2, with D possibly matching TRBD2 (7 bases). V lost 5 bases and J 2 bases, leaving 15 bases between the germline ends. The germline CDR1 and CDR2 sequences are PRHDT and FYEKMQ (reference sequence). This CDR3 has 16 amino acids.

This clone is deemed medium-sized (0.01 to 0.1%). This rearrangement joins TRBV30 to TRBJ1-1; 9 bases are shared with TRBD1. V shed 8 bases and J 6 bases; nucleotides not matched to a gene: 7. The CDR3 totals 12 residues. Germline CDR1 and CDR2: GTSNPN and SVGIG (reference sequence). CDR3 amino acids: CATDRGEAEAFF. CDR3 nucleotide sequence: TGTGCCACGGACAGGGGAGAGGCTGAAGCTTTCTTT.

The chain links TRBV6-5 to TRBJ2-2; D is undetermined. This CDR3 is 13 amino acids long. The V end lost 2 bases, the J end lost 3 bases, and 4 bases lay between the germline ends. CDR1 is MNHEY and CDR2 is SVGAGI in the germline V gene. Here the CDR3 DNA reads TGTGCCAGCAGTTACCCCCACACCGGGGAGCTGTTTTTT. The encoded protein is CASSYPHTGELFF.

CDR3 loop: CASSDSSDGGGGYTF. In DNA form, the CDR3 reads TGTGCCAGCAGTGACTCGAGCGACGGAGGGGGTGGCTACACCTTC. The chain links TRBV6-4 to TRBJ1-2; D possibly corresponds to TRBD1 (6 bases). This CDR3 has 15 residues. Germline V lookup: CDR1 MRHNA, CDR2 SNTAGT. Between the trimmed V and J ends, which lost 0 bases and 7 bases, there was a span of 15 bases.

The chain couples TRBV9 to TRBJ2-1, with TRBD2 as a possible D gene (6 bases). Trimming pared 4 bases from V and 3 bases from J, leaving 14 bases between. Germline lookup yields CDR1 SGDLS and CDR2 YYNGEE. This CDR3 is built from 15 residues. Written as DNA, the CDR3 is TGTGCCAGCAGCCGGACTGGAGGGTTCTACAATGAGCAGTTCTTC. Amino acid sequence: CASSRTGGFYNEQFF. Filled out from reference TRBV9 and TRBJ2-1, the complete variable domain reads DSGVTQTPKHLITATGQRVTLRCSPRSGDLSVYWYQQSLDQGLQFLIQYYNGEERAKGNILERFSAQQFPDLHSELNLSSLELGDSALYFCASSRTGGFYNEQFFGPGTRLTVL.

This clone was picked up one time. The chain uses TRBV25-1 and TRBJ1-5; D gene unclear. This CDR3 is 14 amino acids long. Per the germline V gene, CDR1 is MGHDK and CDR2 is SYGVNS. Trimming cost V 2 bases and J 1 base, with 6 bases left between them. In DNA form, the CDR3 reads TGTGCCAGCAGTGAACAGATCAGCAATCAGCCCCAGCATTTT. As protein: CASSEQISNQPQHF.

The chain links TRBV4-1 to TRBJ2-1, with 7 positions matching TRBD1. This CDR3 contains 13 residues. CDR1 and CDR2 (germline): MGHRA, YSYEKL. With V trimmed by 2 bases and J by 14 bases, 9 bases remained unmatched. The CDR3 sequence is CASSQIQGDGKFF. The CDR3 nucleotides are TGCGCCAGCAGCCAAATTCAGGGGGACGGAAAGTTCTTC.

This clone was seen once. The chain has TRBV9 and TRBJ1-5; D is uncertain. This CDR3 is built from 14 residues. The germline V gene encodes CDR1 SGDLS and CDR2 YYNGEE. With 4 bases removed from V and 0 bases from J, the gap between germline ends came to 8 bases. The CDR3 DNA follows: TGTGCCAGCAGCCCCGATGATAGCAATCAGCCCCAGCATTTT. It specifies CASSPDDSNQPQHF. Complete variable domain (other parts from reference TRBV9 and TRBJ1-5): DSGVTQTPKHLITATGQRVTLRCSPRSGDLSVYWYQQSLDQGLQFLIQYYNGEERAKGNILERFSAQQFPDLHSELNLSSLELGDSALYFCASSPDDSNQPQHFGDGTRLSIL.

Points on this clone: A read error may account for a junction end that differs from germline. The chain joins TRBV9 to TRBJ2-1; D gene unclear. The V gene's germline CDR1 is SGDLS and CDR2 YYNGEE. The CDR3 has 14 amino acids. The DNA of the CDR3 is TGTACCAGCAGTGCTGGGTGGATGGGCAATGAGCAGTTCTTC. Its translation is CTSSAGWMGNEQFF.

A single count supports this clone. V is TRBV6-4 and J is TRBJ2-1; 10 bases fit TRBD2. Losses at the gene ends were 0 bases for V and 12 bases for J; bases not matched to a gene: 8. In germline, CDR1 is MRHNA, CDR2 SNTAGT. The CDR3 is 15 residues long. In DNA, the CDR3 is TGTGCCAGCAGTGACTCTACTAGCGGGATCGGGGTGCAGTTCTTC. Amino acid sequence: CASSDSTSGIGVQFF.

The V call is TRBV10-3, the J call TRBJ1-1; D remains unclear. The germline V gene has CDR1 ENHRY and CDR2 SYGVKD. This CDR3 comprises 15 residues. V was clipped by 2 bases and J by 0 bases, with 10 bases between them. The CDR3 sequence: CAISEPIGMNTEAFF. Here the CDR3 DNA reads TGTGCCATCAGTGAGCCCATTGGAATGAACACTGAAGCTTTCTTT.

The chain joins TRBV6-5 to TRBJ2-1, with 9 positions matching TRBD1. CDR1 MNHEY and CDR2 SVGAGI come from the germline V gene. CDR3 length: 15 amino acids. The ends lost 4 bases at V and 4 bases at J; junction bases unmatched: 5. The CDR3 region is CASSFRDRVYNEQFF. The CDR3 nucleotides read TGTGCCAGCAGTTTTCGGGACAGGGTTTACAATGAGCAGTTCTTC.

The chain couples TRBV7-9 to TRBJ1-2, with D unresolved. V was clipped by 0 bases and J by 4 bases, with 3 bases between them. The CDR3 extends over 12 amino acids. Germline CDR1 SEHNR, CDR2 FQNEAQ (reference sequence). The CDR3 protein is CASSLAAYGYTF. CDR3 nucleotides: TGTGCCAGCAGCTTAGCTGCCTATGGCTACACCTTC.

The J gene is TRBJ2-5, the V gene TRBV19, with D maybe TRBD1 (5 bases). The CDR3 is 14 amino acids. Germline values: CDR1 LNHDA, CDR2 SQIVND (reference sequence). Trimming shortened V by 0 bases and J by 10 bases, and 15 bases separated the two germline ends. CDR3 loop: CASSIDQRLQGQYF. The DNA for the CDR3 is TGTGCCAGTAGTATAGATCAACGGCTCCAGGGCCAGTACTTC.

V is TRBV28 and J is TRBJ2-7; the match to TRBD1 covers 7 bases. CDR1 MDHEN and CDR2 SYDVKM come from the germline V gene. CDR3 length equals 16 residues. J was trimmed by 0 bases and V by 5 bases; bases with no gene match: 10. Here the CDR3 reads CASSPFTGANSYEQYF. The CDR3 coding sequence is TGTGCCAGCAGTCCATTCACAGGGGCAAACTCCTACGAGCAGTACTTC.

The CDR3 nucleotides read TGTGCCAGCACCGGCCGGGATCGCAGCGGGGAGCTGTTTTTT. Encoded protein: CASTGRDRSGELFF. The rearrangement links TRBV7-6 to TRBJ2-2; a possible D gene is TRBD2 (5 bases). The CDR3 covers 14 residues. Germline-derived CDR1 and CDR2 are SGHVS and FNYEAQ. Trimming shortened V by 7 bases and J by 7 bases, and 16 bases separated the two germline ends. The full variable domain, rest sourced from reference TRBV7-6 and TRBJ2-2, is GAGVSQSPRYKVTKRGQDVALRCDPISGHVSLYWYRQALGQGPEFLTYFNYEAQQDKSGLPNDRFSAERPEGSISTLTIQRTEQRDSAMYRCASTGRDRSGELFFGEGSRLTVL.

V and J are TRBV27 and TRBJ2-1, with D possibly being TRBD1 (6 bases). CDR3 size: 14 residues. Trimming left V 6 bases short and J 1 base short, with 10 bases between. Per germline, CDR1 MNHEY and CDR2 SMNVEV (reference sequence). CDR3 DNA: TGTGCCAGCAGCCAGGGGTGGTCCTACAATGAGCAGTTCTTC. This translates into CASSQGWSYNEQFF.

The V gene is TRBV28, the J gene TRBJ1-1, with a tentative D call TRBD1 (6 bases). The germline V gene has CDR1 MDHEN and CDR2 SYDVKM. The CDR3 covers 13 residues. V lost 5 bases, J lost 4 bases, and 11 bases lay in between. DNA of the CDR3: TGTGCCAGCAGTGGGGGCCGGGCCACTGAAGCTTTCTTT. Its protein is CASSGGRATEAFF.

This clone was detected once. V is TRBV5-1 and J is TRBJ2-5, with 12 bases matching TRBD2. Germline loops: CDR1 SGHRS, CDR2 YFSETQ. The CDR3 sequence is 17 residues long. With V trimmed by 0 bases and J by 4 bases, 7 bases remained unmatched. The CDR3 nucleotides are TGCGCCAGCAGCTTGGGGACTAGCGGGGTGGTAGGAGAGACCCAGTACTTC. This codes for CASSLGTSGVVGETQYF.

The V gene is TRBV6-1, the J gene TRBJ2-2; D is uncertain. Trimming cost V 4 bases and J 11 bases, with 8 bases left between them. This CDR3 is 11 amino acids long. The germline gives CDR1 MNHNS, CDR2 SASEGT. The CDR3 coding sequence is TGTGCCAGCAGTGTGGGTCCCGAGCTGTTTTTT. This encodes CASSVGPELFF.

This chain uses TRBV7-9 with TRBJ2-7; D is possibly TRBD1 or TRBD2 (5 bases each). Trimming pared 3 bases from V and 1 base from J, leaving 16 bases between. The CDR3 is made up of 16 amino acids. Germline-derived CDR1 and CDR2 are SEHNR and FQNEAQ (reference sequence). CDR3 sequence (DNA): TGTGCCAGCAGCTTCCTCGAGGGACCAAATTCCTACGAGCAGTACTTC. It specifies CASSFLEGPNSYEQYF.

This rearrangement joins TRBV6-5 to TRBJ2-1; no clear D. CDR1 and CDR2 from the germline V gene are MNHEY and SVGAGI. The CDR3 length is 13 residues. V gave up 0 bases and J gave up 6 bases, with 6 bases separating them. The CDR3 region is CASSYSWVNEQFF. The CDR3 region has the DNA TGTGCCAGCAGTTACTCTTGGGTCAATGAGCAGTTCTTC.

This clone appeared a single time. The rearrangement links TRBV4-1 to TRBJ2-7; D might be TRBD1 (6 bases). The CDR3 has 15 amino acids. V was clipped by 2 bases and J by 2 bases, with 13 bases between them. From germline, CDR1 is MGHRA and CDR2 YSYEKL. The CDR3 bases are TGCGCCAGCAGCCAACAGGGGCCTGGGGCCTACGAGCAGTACTTC. Protein product: CASSQQGPGAYEQYF.